This is a list of T cell receptor beta chains from one sample in a study of blood T cell repertoires in COVID-19. Sequenced by immunoSEQ multiplex PCR; TCRdb stores in-frame clones only, minus some. The profile shows 130,000 to 150,000 clones, 88% of them singletons. The sequencing input was peripheral blood. Source of these receptors: a man in his forties or fifties with active or convalescent COVID-19. The CDR3 runs from the conserved cysteine through the conserved F or W. The D gene is left open where the match is weak. The size field is filled for only some rows; it gives once, few, many or a size class.

>.|19|once|TRBV12-5|TRBJ2-6
CASGFTPSVPISGANVLTF
TGTGCTAGTGGTTTTACCCCTTCAGTGCCCATCTCTGGGGCCAACGTCCTGACTTTC
>TRBD2|14|.|TRBV30|TRBJ2-7
CAWSVVAGGYEQYF
TGTGCCTGGAGTGTAGTAGCGGGAGGATACGAGCAGTACTTC
>TRBD1|14|once|TRBV29-1|TRBJ2-7
CSVRPGQGSYEQYF
TGCAGCGTTCGTCCGGGACAGGGGAGTTACGAGCAGTACTTC
>.|13|.|TRBV12-3/TRBV12-4|TRBJ2-7
CASSLNRLDEQYF
TGTGCCAGCAGTTTAAACAGGCTAGACGAGCAGTACTTC
>TRBD1|15|.|TRBV6-1|TRBJ1-3
CASSEASTGGNTIYF
TGTGCCAGCAGTGAAGCTTCGACAGGGGGAAACACCATATATTTT
>TRBD1|12|.|TRBV7-8|TRBJ1-1
CASSPGTVEAFF
TGTGCCAGCAGTCCGGGGACAGTAGAAGCTTTCTTT
>TRBD1|16|few|TRBV6-6|TRBJ1-4
CASRFGQGPSNEKLFF
TGTGCCAGCAGATTTGGACAGGGGCCTTCAAATGAAAAACTGTTTTTT
>.|15|.|TRBV4-3|TRBJ1-5
CASSQAQGSNQPQHF
TGCGCCAGCAGCCAAGCGCAGGGCAGCAATCAGCCCCAGCATTTT
>TRBD2|14|.|TRBV28|TRBJ2-7
CASSSFPGGNEQYF
TGTGCCAGCAGCTCATTCCCGGGAGGCAACGAGCAGTACTTC
>.|13|.|TRBV19|TRBJ2-7
CASSRERSYEQYF
TGTGCCAGTAGTAGAGAGCGCTCCTACGAGCAGTACTTC
>TRBD2|15|.|TRBV6-5|TRBJ2-1
CASNAGTSGSNEQFF
TGTGCCAGCAACGCCGGGACTAGCGGGAGCAATGAGCAGTTCTTC
>TRBD1|14|.|TRBV19|TRBJ2-5
CASSPWTGLETQYF
TGTGCCAGTAGTCCTTGGACAGGGCTAGAGACCCAGTACTTC
>TRBD1|15|many|TRBV2|TRBJ1-3
CASSQPGQKGNTIYF
TGTGCCAGCTCTCAACCGGGACAGAAGGGAAACACCATATATTTT
>.|12|.|TRBV5-1|TRBJ2-1
CASSFVRNEQFF
TGCGCCAGCAGCTTCGTGCGGAATGAGCAGTTCTTC
>.|15|.|TRBV12-5|TRBJ2-5
CASGFGQGGQETQYF
TGTGCTAGTGGTTTCGGACAGGGAGGGCAAGAGACCCAGTACTTC
>.|14|once|TRBV5-8|TRBJ2-1
CASSFQGNYNEQFF
TGTGCCAGCAGCTTTCAGGGAAACTACAATGAGCAGTTCTTC
>TRBD1|15|.|TRBV7-3|TRBJ1-5
CASSLTGGTGQPQHF
TGTGCCAGCAGCTTAACGGGCGGGACAGGTCAGCCCCAGCATTTT
>TRBD2|14|.|TRBV6-2/TRBV6-3|TRBJ2-5
CASSLAGEGETQYF
TGTGCCAGCAGTTTAGCGGGAGAGGGTGAGACCCAGTACTTC
>.|14|.|TRBV29-1|TRBJ2-3
CSVEGQIPTDTQYF
TGCAGCGTTGAAGGTCAGATCCCCACAGATACGCAGTATTTT